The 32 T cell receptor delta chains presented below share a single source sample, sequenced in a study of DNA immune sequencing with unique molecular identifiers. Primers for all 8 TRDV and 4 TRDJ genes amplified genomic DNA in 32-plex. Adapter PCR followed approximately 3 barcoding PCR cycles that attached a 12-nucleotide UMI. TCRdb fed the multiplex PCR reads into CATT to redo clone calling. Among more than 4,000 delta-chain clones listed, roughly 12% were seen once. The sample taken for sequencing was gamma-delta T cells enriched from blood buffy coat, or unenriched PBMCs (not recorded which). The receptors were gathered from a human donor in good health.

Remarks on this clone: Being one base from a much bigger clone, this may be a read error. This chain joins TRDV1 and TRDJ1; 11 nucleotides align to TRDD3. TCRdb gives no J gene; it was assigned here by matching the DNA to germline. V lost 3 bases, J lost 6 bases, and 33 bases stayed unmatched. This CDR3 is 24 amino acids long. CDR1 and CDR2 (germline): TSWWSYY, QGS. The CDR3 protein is CALGDRSSPLPTLGDTRNPYKLIF. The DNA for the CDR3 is TGTGCTCTTGGGGACCGCTCATCCCCCCTTCCTACGTTGGGGGATACGCGGAACCCCTATAAACTCATCTTT.

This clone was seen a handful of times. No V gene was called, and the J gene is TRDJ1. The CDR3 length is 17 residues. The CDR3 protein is CALTGGVTGWYTDKLIF. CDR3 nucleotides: TGTGCTCTAACAGGAGGCGTAACAGGTTGGTACACCGATAAACTCATCTTT.

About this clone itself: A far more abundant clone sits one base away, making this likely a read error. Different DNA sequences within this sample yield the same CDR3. CDR3 loop: CAYRSAGGGLAYWGIRVSILLCTDKLIF. CDR3 bases: TGTGCTTATAGGAGCGCGGGGGGGGGCCTAGCTTACTGGGGGATACGCGTATCAATCCTCCTTTGTACCGATAAACTCATCTTT. No V gene call is available, although the J gene is TRDJ1; the table's D call of TRDD3 was not tested on the DNA. This CDR3 region has 28 residues.

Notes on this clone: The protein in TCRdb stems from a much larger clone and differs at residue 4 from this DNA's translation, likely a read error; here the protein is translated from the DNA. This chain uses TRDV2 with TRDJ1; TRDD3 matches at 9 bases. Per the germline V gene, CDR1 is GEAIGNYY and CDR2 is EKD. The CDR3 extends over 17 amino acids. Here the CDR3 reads CACYTLGDGKYTDKLIF. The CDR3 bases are TGTGCCTGTTACACTCTGGGGGATGGAAAGTACACCGATAAACTCATCTTT.

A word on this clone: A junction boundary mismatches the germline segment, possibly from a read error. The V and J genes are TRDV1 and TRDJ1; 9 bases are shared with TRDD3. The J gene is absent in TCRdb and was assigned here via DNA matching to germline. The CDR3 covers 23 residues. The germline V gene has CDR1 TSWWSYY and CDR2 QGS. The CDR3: CALGELPGFPPAGGWGYTYKLIF. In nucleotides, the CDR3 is TGTGCTCTTGGGGAACTGCCCGGATTCCCCCCCGCTGGGGGATGGGGGTACACCTATAAACTCATCTTT.

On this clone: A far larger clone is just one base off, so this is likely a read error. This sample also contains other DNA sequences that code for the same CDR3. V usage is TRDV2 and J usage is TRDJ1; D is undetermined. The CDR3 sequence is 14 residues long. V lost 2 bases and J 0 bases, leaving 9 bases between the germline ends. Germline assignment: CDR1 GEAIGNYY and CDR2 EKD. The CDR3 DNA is TGTGCCTGTGACAAAGTGGGAGACACCGATAAACTCATCTTT. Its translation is CACDKVGDTDKLIF.

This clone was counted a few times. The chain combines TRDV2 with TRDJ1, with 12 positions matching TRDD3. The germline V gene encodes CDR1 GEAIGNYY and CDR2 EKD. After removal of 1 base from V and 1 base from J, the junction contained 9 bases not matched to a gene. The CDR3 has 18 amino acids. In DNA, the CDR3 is TGTGCCTGTGACACTGTACTGGGGGATACCGCCACCACCGATAAACTCATCTTT. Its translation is CACDTVLGDTATTDKLIF.

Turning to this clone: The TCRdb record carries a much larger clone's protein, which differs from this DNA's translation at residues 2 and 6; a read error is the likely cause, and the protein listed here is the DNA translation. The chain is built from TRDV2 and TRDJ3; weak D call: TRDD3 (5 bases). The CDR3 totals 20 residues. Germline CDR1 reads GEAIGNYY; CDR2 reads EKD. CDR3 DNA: TGTTCCTGTGACACCTCGGGGACCACGAACGGCTCCTGGGACACCCGACAGATGTTTTTC. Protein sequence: CSCDTSGTTNGSWDTRQMFF.

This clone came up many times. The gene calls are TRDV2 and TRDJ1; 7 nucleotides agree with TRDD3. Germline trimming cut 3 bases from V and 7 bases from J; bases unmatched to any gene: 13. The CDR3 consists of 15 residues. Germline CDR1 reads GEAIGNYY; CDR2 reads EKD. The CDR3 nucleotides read TGTGCCTGTGACTTTATGGGGGACCCGGTTTTTAAACTCATCTTT. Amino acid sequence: CACDFMGDPVFKLIF.

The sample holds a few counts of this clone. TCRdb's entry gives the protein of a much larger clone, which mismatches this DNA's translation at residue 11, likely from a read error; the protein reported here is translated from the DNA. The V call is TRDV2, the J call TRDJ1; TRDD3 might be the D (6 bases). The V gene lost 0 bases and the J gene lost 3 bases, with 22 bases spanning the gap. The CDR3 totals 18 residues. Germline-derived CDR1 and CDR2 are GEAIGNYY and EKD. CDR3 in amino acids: CACDTVGGGDFRSDKLIF. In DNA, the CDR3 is TGTGCCTGTGACACCGTAGGAGGTGGGGATTTCCGATCCGATAAACTCATCTTT.

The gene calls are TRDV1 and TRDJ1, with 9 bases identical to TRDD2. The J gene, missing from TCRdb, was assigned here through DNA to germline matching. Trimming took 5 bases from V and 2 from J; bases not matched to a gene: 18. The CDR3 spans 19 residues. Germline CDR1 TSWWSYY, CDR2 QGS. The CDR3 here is CALGNGAFLQGDTTDKLIF. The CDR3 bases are TGTGCTCTTGGGAATGGGGCCTTCCTACAAGGCGATACGACCGATAAACTCATCTTT.

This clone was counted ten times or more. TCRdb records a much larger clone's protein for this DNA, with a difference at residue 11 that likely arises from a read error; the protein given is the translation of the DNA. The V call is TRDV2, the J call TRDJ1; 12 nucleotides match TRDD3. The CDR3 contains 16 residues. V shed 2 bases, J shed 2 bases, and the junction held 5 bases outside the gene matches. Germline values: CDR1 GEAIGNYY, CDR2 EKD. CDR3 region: CACDKLGDTQTDKLIF. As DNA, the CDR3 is TGTGCCTGTGACAAGCTGGGGGATACGCAGACCGATAAACTCATCTTT.

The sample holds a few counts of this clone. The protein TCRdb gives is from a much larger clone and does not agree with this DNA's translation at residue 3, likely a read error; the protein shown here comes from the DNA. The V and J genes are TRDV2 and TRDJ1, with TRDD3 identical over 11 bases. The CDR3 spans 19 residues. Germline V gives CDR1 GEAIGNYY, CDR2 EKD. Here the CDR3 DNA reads TGTGCCCGTGACACCGTATCGAACTGGGGGATATCAGACACCGATAAACTCATCTTT. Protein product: CARDTVSNWGISDTDKLIF.

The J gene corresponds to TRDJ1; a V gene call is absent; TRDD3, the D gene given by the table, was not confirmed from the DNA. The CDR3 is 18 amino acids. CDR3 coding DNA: TGTGCTCTTGGGGAACTAATAGCTGGGGGATACTCCACCGATAAACTCATCTTT. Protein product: CALGELIAGGYSTDKLIF.

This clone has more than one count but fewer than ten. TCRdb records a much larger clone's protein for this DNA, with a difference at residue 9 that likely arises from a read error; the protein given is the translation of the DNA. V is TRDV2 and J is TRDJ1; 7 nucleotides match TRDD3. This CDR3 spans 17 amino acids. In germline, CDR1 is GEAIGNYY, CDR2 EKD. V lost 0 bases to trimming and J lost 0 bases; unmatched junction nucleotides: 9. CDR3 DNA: TGTGCCTGTGACACCTTAACTGGGGAGCATGACACCGATAAACTCATCTTT. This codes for CACDTLTGEHDTDKLIF.

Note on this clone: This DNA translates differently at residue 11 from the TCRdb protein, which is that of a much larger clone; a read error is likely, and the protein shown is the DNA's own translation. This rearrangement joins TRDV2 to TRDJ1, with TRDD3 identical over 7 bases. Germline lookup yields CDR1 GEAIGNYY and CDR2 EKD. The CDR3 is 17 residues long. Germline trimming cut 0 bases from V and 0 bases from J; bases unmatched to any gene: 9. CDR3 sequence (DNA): TGTGCCTGTGACACCCTCGTGTTGGGGGAGCACACCGATAAACTCATCTTT. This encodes CACDTLVLGEHTDKLIF.

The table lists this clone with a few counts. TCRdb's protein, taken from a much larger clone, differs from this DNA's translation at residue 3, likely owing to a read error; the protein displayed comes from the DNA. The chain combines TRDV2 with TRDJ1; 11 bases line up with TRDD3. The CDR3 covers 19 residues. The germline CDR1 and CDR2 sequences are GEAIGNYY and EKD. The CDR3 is CASDTLKAGGYPDTDKLIF. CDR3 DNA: TGTGCCAGTGACACCCTTAAAGCTGGGGGATACCCGGACACCGATAAACTCATCTTT.

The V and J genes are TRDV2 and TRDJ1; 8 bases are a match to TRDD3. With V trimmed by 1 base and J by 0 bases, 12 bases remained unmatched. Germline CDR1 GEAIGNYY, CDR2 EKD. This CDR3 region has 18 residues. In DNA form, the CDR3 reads TGTGCCTGTGACACACGGGGATACTGGGGGGAGTACACCGATAAACTCATCTTT. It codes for CACDTRGYWGEYTDKLIF.

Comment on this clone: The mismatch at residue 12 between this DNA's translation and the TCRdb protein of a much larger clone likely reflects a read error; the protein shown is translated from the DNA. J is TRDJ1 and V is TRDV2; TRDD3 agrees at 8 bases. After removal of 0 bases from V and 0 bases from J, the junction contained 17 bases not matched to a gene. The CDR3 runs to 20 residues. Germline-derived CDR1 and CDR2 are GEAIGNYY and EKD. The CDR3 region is CACDTLRVSGGNEYTDKLIF. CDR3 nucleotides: TGTGCCTGTGACACCCTGAGGGTTTCTGGGGGAAACGAGTACACCGATAAACTCATCTTT.

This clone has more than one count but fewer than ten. The CDR3 DNA reads TGTGCTCTTGGTCCCGACGCTGGGGGATACCCGACCTACACCGATAAACTCATCTTT. Protein sequence: CALGPDAGGYPTYTDKLIF. V and J are TRDV1 and TRDJ1; 11 nucleotides align to TRDD3. Germline CDR1 and CDR2: TSWWSYY and QGS. The length of the CDR3 is 19 residues. Losses at the gene ends were 6 bases for V and 0 bases for J; bases not matched to a gene: 15.

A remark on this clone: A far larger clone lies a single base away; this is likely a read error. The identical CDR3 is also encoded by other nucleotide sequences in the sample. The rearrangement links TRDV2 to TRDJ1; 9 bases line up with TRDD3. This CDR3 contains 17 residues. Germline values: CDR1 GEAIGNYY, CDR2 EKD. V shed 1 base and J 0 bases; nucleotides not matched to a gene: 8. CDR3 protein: CACDTVRGYGNTDKLIF. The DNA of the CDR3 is TGTGCCTGTGACACTGTGCGGGGATACGGTAACACCGATAAACTCATCTTT.

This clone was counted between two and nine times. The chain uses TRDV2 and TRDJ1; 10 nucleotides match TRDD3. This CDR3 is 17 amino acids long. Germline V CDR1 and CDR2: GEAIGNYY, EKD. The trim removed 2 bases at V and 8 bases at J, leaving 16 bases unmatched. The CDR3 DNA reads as TGTGCCTGTGACAAGCTTCCCAAGGAACTGGGGGATCGCAAACTCATCTTT. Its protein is CACDKLPKELGDRKLIF.

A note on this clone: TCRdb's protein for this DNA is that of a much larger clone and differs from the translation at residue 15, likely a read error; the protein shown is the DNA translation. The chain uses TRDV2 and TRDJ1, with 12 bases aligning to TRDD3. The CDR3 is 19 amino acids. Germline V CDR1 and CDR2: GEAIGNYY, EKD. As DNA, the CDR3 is TGTGCCTGTGACACCGTTTCCCTGGGGGATACGCGTGGTACCGAAAAACTCATCTTT. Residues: CACDTVSLGDTRGTEKLIF.

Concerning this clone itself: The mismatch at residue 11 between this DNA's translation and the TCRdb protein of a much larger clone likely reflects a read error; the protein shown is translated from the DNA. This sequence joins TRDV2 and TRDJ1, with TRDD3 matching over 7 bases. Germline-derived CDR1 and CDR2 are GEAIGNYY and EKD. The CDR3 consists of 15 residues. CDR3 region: CACDLLGTDTEKLIF. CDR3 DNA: TGTGCCTGTGACCTACTGGGGACAGACACCGAAAAACTCATCTTT.

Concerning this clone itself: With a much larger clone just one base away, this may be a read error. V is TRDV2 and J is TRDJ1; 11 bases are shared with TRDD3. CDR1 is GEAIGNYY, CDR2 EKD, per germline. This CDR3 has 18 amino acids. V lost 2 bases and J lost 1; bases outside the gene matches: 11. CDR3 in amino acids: CACDNVLGDRRSTDKLIF. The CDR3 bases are TGTGCCTGTGACAACGTACTGGGGGATAGACGTTCCACCGATAAACTCATCTTT.

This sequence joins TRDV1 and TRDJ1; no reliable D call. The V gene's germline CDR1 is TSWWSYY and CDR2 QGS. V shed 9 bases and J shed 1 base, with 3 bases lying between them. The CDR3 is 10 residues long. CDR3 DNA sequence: TGTGCTCTAGTCACCGATAAACTCATCTTT. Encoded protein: CALVTDKLIF.

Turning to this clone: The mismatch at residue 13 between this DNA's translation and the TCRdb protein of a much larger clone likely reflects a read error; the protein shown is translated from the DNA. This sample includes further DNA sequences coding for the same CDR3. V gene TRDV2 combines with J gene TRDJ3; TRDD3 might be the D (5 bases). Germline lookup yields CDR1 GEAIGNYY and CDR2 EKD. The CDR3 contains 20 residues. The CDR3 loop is CACDTLGTTNGSRDTRQMFF. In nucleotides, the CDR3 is TGTGCCTGTGACACCTTGGGGACCACGAACGGCTCCAGGGACACCCGACAGATGTTTTTC.

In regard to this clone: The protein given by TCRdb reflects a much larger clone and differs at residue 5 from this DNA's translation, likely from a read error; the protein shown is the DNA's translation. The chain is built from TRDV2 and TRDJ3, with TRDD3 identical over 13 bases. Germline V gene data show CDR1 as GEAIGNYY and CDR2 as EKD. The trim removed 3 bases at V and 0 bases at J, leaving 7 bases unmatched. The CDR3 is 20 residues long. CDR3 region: CACDEVLGDTRSWDTRQMFF. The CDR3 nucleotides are TGTGCCTGTGACGAAGTACTGGGGGATACGCGCTCCTGGGACACCCGACAGATGTTTTTC.

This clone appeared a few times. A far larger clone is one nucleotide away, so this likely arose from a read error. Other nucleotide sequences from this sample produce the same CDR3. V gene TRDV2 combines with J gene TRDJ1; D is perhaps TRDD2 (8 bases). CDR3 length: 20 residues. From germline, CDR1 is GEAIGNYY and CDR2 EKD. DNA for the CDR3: TGTGCTTGTGACACGGGCTTCCTACAACCTGGGGGCCAATCGTCCGATAAACTCATCTTT. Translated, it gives CACDTGFLQPGGQSSDKLIF.

The CDR3 nucleotides are TGTGCCTGTGACACGACGACGGAATTATTACTGGGGGATACGTACACCGATAAACTCATCTTT. This codes for CACDTTTELLLGDTYTDKLIF. Without a V gene call, the J gene is given as TRDJ1; the table names TRDD3, a call not compared with the DNA. The CDR3 totals 21 residues.

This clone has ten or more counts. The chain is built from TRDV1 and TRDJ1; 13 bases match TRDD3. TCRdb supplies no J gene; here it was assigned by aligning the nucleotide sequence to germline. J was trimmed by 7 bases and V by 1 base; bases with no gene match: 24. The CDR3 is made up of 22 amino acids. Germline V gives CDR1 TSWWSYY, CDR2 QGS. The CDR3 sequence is CALGEPPPHRTGGYASYSKLIF. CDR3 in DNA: TGTGCTCTTGGGGAACCCCCACCCCACCGTACTGGGGGATACGCGTCCTATTCTAAACTCATCTTT.

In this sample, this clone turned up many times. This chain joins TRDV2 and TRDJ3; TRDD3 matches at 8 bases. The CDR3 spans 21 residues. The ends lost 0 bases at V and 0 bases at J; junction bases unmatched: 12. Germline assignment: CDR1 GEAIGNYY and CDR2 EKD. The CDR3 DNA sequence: TGTGCCTGTGACACCGTCCTCAATACTGGGGGTAGCTCCTGGGACACCCGACAGATGTTTTTC. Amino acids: CACDTVLNTGGSSWDTRQMFF.